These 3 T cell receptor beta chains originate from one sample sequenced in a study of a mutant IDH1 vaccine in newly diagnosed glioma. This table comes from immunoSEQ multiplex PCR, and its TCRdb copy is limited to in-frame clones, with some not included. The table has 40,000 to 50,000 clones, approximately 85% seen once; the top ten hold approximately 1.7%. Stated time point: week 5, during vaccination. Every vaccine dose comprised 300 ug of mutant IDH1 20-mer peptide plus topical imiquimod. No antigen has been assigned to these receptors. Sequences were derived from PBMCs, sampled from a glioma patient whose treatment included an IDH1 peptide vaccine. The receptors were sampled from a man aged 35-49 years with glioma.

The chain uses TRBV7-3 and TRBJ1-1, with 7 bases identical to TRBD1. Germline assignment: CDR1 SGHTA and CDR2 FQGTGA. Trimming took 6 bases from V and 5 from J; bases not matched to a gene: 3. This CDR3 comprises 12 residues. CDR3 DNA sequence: TGTGCCAGCAGTCAGGGGGGAACTGAAGCTTTCTTT. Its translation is CASSQGGTEAFF.

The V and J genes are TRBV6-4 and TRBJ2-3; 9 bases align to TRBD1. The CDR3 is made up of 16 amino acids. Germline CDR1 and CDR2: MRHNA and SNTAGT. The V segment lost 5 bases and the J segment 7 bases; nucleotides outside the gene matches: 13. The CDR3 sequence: CASSITPGQGTNTQYF. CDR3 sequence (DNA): TGTGCCAGCAGTATAACTCCGGGACAGGGAACGAATACGCAGTATTTT.

CDR3 region: CAAATTDTQYF. For the CDR3, the DNA is TGTGCCGCCGCGACGACGGATACGCAGTATTTT. The V call is TRBV10-3, the J call TRBJ2-3; no reliable D call. Germline lookup yields CDR1 ENHRY and CDR2 SYGVKD. The CDR3 runs to 11 residues. V gave up 11 bases and J gave up 6 bases, with 12 bases separating them.